This T cell receptor (beta chain) was recorded in a study of T cell responses to AZD1222 COVID-19 vaccine. As for this clone: The antigen is unknown.

There are 17 residues in the CDR3. Trimming took 0 bases from V and 1 from J, leaving 14 bases between them. Germline V gene lookup returns CDR1 LGHDT and CDR2 YNNKEL (reference sequence). Here immunoSEQ multiplex PCR was the method, and the copy in TCRdb shows in-frame clones only, minus some. This table holds 100,000 or so clones, 88% found once. Study conclusions and caveats: The donor group comprised mostly white British people and more females; the analysis possibly underestimated clonal diversity.

This sequence joins TRBV3-1 (or the pseudogene TRBV3-2) and TRBJ2-3; weak D call: TRBD1 (6 bases). The sequencing used peripheral blood, collected on day 0 of AZD1222 vaccination. The sequence derives from an adult in good health. The CDR3 reads CASSQEMGTIGTDTQYF. CDR3 sequence (DNA): TGTGCCAGCAGCCAAGAGATGGGGACAATCGGCACAGATACGCAGTATTTT.